This passage covers 9 T cell receptor beta chains from one sample sequenced in a study of control samples from healthy donors and cancer patients. The data were produced by immunoSEQ multiplex PCR, yet TCRdb's version contains in-frame clones alone and is incomplete. The sample records around 94,000 clones, around 92% being singletons. The sequenced sample consisted of blood. Source of these receptors: a woman between 18 and 30 years old in good health.

The rearrangement links TRBV6-5 to TRBJ1-2, with D perhaps matching TRBD1 (5 bases). The CDR3 runs to 14 residues. Per the germline V gene, CDR1 is MNHEY and CDR2 is SVGAGI. V gave up 0 bases and J gave up 6 bases, with 11 bases separating them. The DNA for the CDR3 is TGTGCCAGCAGTTACTCGAGCAGGGTGGATGGCTACACCTTC. This gives the protein CASSYSSRVDGYTF.

The chain employs TRBV6-2 or TRBV6-3 and TRBJ2-1, with D maybe TRBD1 (6 bases). Germline V gene data show CDR1 as MNHEY and CDR2 as SVGEGT. There are 14 residues in the CDR3. Between the trimmed V and J ends, which lost 3 bases and 4 bases, there was a span of 10 bases. The CDR3 loop is CASSYTGQYNEQFF. CDR3 bases: TGTGCCAGCAGTTATACCGGACAGTACAATGAGCAGTTCTTC.

The gene calls are TRBV11-3 and TRBJ1-2; D gene uncertain. The germline V and J ends were trimmed by 4 bases and 7 bases, with 10 bases remaining between them. Germline V gene data show CDR1 as SGHNT and CDR2 as YENEEA. The CDR3 length is 12 residues. CDR3 sequence: CASSSLLGGYTF. The CDR3 DNA is TGTGCCAGCAGCTCTCTCTTGGGTGGCTACACCTTC.

This chain connects TRBV19 to TRBJ1-1; a possible D gene is TRBD1 (6 bases). Trimming removed 3 bases at V and 3 bases at J, with 11 bases between. Germline V gene sequence: CDR1 LNHDA, CDR2 SQIVND (reference sequence). The CDR3 consists of 14 residues. The CDR3 loop reads CASSIRQDYTEAFF. Here the CDR3 DNA reads TGTGCCAGTAGTATTCGACAGGATTACACTGAAGCTTTCTTT. Filled out from reference TRBV19 and TRBJ1-1, the complete variable domain reads DGGITQSPKYLFRKEGQNVTLSCEQNLNHDAMYWYRQDPGQGLRLIYYSQIVNDFQKGDIAEGYSVSREKKESFPLTVTSAQKNPTAFYLCASSIRQDYTEAFFGQGTRLTVV.

The V gene is TRBV5-1, the J gene TRBJ1-2, with TRBD1 matching over 7 bases. With 4 bases clipped from V and 4 bases from J, the junction kept 7 bases outside the gene matches. The germline CDR1 and CDR2 sequences are SGHRS and YFSETQ. The CDR3 is 14 residues long. CDR3 in amino acids: CASSLQTGSYGYTF. CDR3 DNA sequence: TGCGCCAGCAGCCTACAGACAGGGAGCTATGGCTACACCTTC.

This chain connects TRBV7-8 to TRBJ2-7; 7 nucleotides agree with TRBD1. CDR1 and CDR2 from the germline V gene are SGHVS and FQNEAQ. The CDR3 covers 14 residues. Trimming at V came to 5 bases and at J to 10 bases, leaving 14 bases not matched to a gene. CDR3 sequence: CASSRTGTVEVQYF. The CDR3 DNA reads TGTGCCAGCAGCAGAACCGGGACAGTGGAAGTTCAGTACTTC.

This clone was seen just once. The J gene is TRBJ1-5, the V gene TRBV2; no firm D call. V was pared by 7 bases and J by 1 base, with 8 bases between. Germline values: CDR1 SNHLY, CDR2 FYNNEI. The CDR3 is 13 amino acids. The CDR3 region has the DNA TGTGCCAGCACCAGGTCCAGCAATCAGCCCCAGCATTTT. Encoded protein: CASTRSSNQPQHF.

This rearrangement joins TRBV4-3 to TRBJ1-3, with D uncertain. Trimming removed 0 bases from V and 4 bases from J, with 4 bases in between. Germline values: CDR1 LGHNA, CDR2 YSLEER. The CDR3 consists of 13 residues. CDR3 nucleotides: TGCGCCAGCAGCCAAGATGGGGGAAACACCATATATTTT. Translating it yields CASSQDGGNTIYF.

V usage is TRBV2 and J usage is TRBJ1-6; the D gene is possibly TRBD1 (5 bases). Germline V gene lookup returns CDR1 SNHLY and CDR2 FYNNEI. V was pared by 4 bases and J by 0 bases, with 16 bases between. There are 18 residues in the CDR3. The CDR3, as DNA: TGTGCCAGCAGTGGTCCTCCGGGACGTAGCTCCTATAATTCACCCCTCCACTTT. Its protein product is CASSGPPGRSSYNSPLHF. Drawing the rest from reference TRBV2 and TRBJ1-6, the complete variable domain is EPEVTQTPSHQVTQMGQEVILRCVPISNHLYFYWYRQILGQKVEFLVSFYNNEISEKSEIFDDQFSVERPDGSNFTLKIRSTKLEDSAMYFCASSGPPGRSSYNSPLHFGNGTRLTVT.